Listed below are T cell receptor beta chains from one sample, sequenced in a study of cytomegalovirus exposure and HLA in healthy donors. Sequencing used immunoSEQ multiplex PCR; TCRdb keeps in-frame clones, though not all of them. The table records a few hundred thousand clones, almost 90% of them present only once. Sequencing was performed on PBMCs. These receptors all stem from a woman between 18 and 29 years old in good health and CMV-seronegative. Both conserved end residues are part of each CDR3. D genes are given only for firm matches. Only some rows state a clone size, as once, few, many or a class for expanded clones.

j_gene	v_gene	d_gene	abundance	len	CDR3nt	CDR3aa
TRBJ2-2	TRBV4-1	TRBD2	NA	17	TGCGCCAGCAGCCAAGATACTAGCGGGGCTAACACCGGGGAGCTGTTTTTT	CASSQDTSGANTGELFF
TRBJ1-3	TRBV5-6	NA	NA	15	TGTGCCAGCAGCTTGCGACGGGTGGGTGGAAACACCATATATTTT	CASSLRRVGGNTIYF
TRBJ2-6	TRBV7-9	TRBD1	once	17	TGTGCCAGCAGCCCGAACAGGGGGGAGGCTGGGGCCAACGTCCTGACTTTC	CASSPNRGEAGANVLTF
TRBJ2-1	TRBV5-4	NA	once	17	TGTGCCAGCAGCCGAGGCGGGGGCGGTGGATCCTACAATGAGCAGTTCTTC	CASSRGGGGGSYNEQFF
TRBJ1-2	TRBV5-4	NA	NA	12	TGTGCCAGCGGTCAGGGTGACTATGGCTACACCTTC	CASGQGDYGYTF
TRBJ2-5	TRBV6-5	TRBD1	NA	15	TGTGCCAGCAGTCATCGACAGGGGTCCTCAGAGACCCAGTACTTC	CASSHRQGSSETQYF
TRBJ2-3	TRBV2	NA	NA	13	TGTGCCAGCACCGGACAAAACACAGATACGCAGTATTTT	CASTGQNTDTQYF
TRBJ1-4	TRBV5-1	NA	NA	14	TGCGCCAGCATGAAAGACGCGGCTAATGAAAAACTGTTTTTT	CASMKDAANEKLFF
TRBJ1-1	TRBV7-2	TRBD1	NA	18	TGTGCCAGCAGCTTACGGGCGACAGGGGGCGCCGTGAACACTGAAGCTTTCTTT	CASSLRATGGAVNTEAFF
TRBJ1-5	TRBV2	NA	few	15	TGTGCCAGCAACGGGGAGGGGGGAGGCAATCAGCCCCAGCATTTT	CASNGEGGGNQPQHF
TRBJ2-2	TRBV27	TRBD1	NA	13	TGTGCCAGCAGAAAGACAGGGACCGGGGAGCTGTTTTTT	CASRKTGTGELFF
TRBJ2-3	TRBV27	NA	NA	12	TGTGCCAGCAGTTCAAACACAGATACGCAGTATTTT	CASSSNTDTQYF
TRBJ2-2	TRBV11-2	TRBD2	NA	16	TGTGCCAGCAGCTTTTGGAGCGGGATGGGCACCGGGGAGCTGTTTTTT	CASSFWSGMGTGELFF
TRBJ2-1	TRBV5-1	TRBD2	NA	17	TGCGCCAGCAGCCGCCTCCCTAGCGGGGGGGCGTACAATGAGCAGTTCTTC	CASSRLPSGGAYNEQFF
TRBJ2-7	TRBV2	TRBD1	NA	14	TGTGCCAGCCTACAGGGGTCCTCTCACTACGAGCAGTACTTC	CASLQGSSHYEQYF
TRBJ1-4	TRBV28	NA	NA	17	TGTGCCAGCAGAGCCCGGGGGGGGGACATGAAGAATGAAAAACTGTTTTTT	CASRARGGDMKNEKLFF
TRBJ2-2	TRBV7-9	TRBD2	NA	15	TGTGCCAGCAGTAGACGCGGGGGGTTCACCGGGGAGCTGTTTTTT	CASSRRGGFTGELFF
TRBJ1-4	TRBV28	NA	NA	15	TGTGCCAGCAGCAACCCGGACATAGATAATGAAAAACTGTTTTTT	CASSNPDIDNEKLFF
TRBJ2-3	TRBV5-1	TRBD2	NA	16	TGCGCCGAATGCTTACCGGGGCGGGAGATCACAGATACGCAGTATTTT	CAECLPGREITDTQYF
TRBJ1-2	TRBV6-5	NA	NA	11	TGTGCCTCCGAGGGGGGGGATGGCTACACCTTC	CASEGGDGYTF
TRBJ1-1	TRBV6-1	TRBD1	NA	14	TGTGCCAGCAAAAGACAGGGGACTGACACTGAAGCTTTCTTT	CASKRQGTDTEAFF
TRBJ2-2	TRBV19	NA	NA	15	TGTGCCAGTAGTATTGCCAGGGCTAACACCGGGGAGCTGTTTTTT	CASSIARANTGELFF
TRBJ2-3	TRBV4-1	TRBD2	NA	16	TGCGCCAGCAGCCTCGCCGGGACTAGCTTCACAGATACGCAGTATTTT	CASSLAGTSFTDTQYF
TRBJ2-7	TRBV5-1	NA	NA	14	TGCGCCAGCAGCGTCACAGCGGCTACCTACGAGCAGTACTTC	CASSVTAATYEQYF
TRBJ2-1	TRBV5-1	NA	NA	15	TGCGCCAGCAGCCCTGACTCGGGGTTAGGCAATGAGCAGTTCTTC	CASSPDSGLGNEQFF
TRBJ2-3	TRBV25-1	TRBD2	once	16	TGTGCCAGCAGTGAATCGGACCCAGCGGGGGGCCATACGCAGTATTTT	CASSESDPAGGHTQYF
TRBJ1-3	TRBV9	NA	NA	14	TGTGCCAGCAGCTCCCAGGGTTACGGAAACACCATATATTTT	CASSSQGYGNTIYF
TRBJ2-6	TRBV15	NA	NA	16	TGTGCCACCAGCAGAGGGCAGGGATCAGGGGCCAACGTCCTGACTTTC	CATSRGQGSGANVLTF
TRBJ1-1	TRBV6-6	TRBD1	NA	16	TGTGCCAGCAGTTACTCGAGGGGACAGCCAAACACTGAAGCTTTCTTT	CASSYSRGQPNTEAFF